This entry is about one TCR beta chain. Its target is not known. These data belong to a study of identifying expanded T cells in peripheral blood. Findings of the study overall: Variance in clone template counts between approximately two-week samples significantly increased with total template count across all healthy donors.

Assay used: immunoSEQ multiplex PCR; TCRdb lists only in-frame clones, some missing. The table lists approximately 100,000 clones, 85% to 90% of them singletons. The V end was cut by 3 bases, the J end by 8 bases, with 11 bases between. This CDR3 is 14 amino acids long. Germline lookup yields CDR1 MNHEY and CDR2 SMNVEV (reference sequence). During the collection period, no donor immune events like infections were recorded. Specimen: blood. The sequence came from a person aged 18 to 70 in good health. The J gene is TRBJ1-6, the V gene TRBV27; D is possibly TRBD1 (5 bases). The CDR3 DNA follows: TGTGCCAGCAGTTTGCCAGGGCTTCATTCACCCCTCCACTTT. Its protein product is CASSLPGLHSPLHF.